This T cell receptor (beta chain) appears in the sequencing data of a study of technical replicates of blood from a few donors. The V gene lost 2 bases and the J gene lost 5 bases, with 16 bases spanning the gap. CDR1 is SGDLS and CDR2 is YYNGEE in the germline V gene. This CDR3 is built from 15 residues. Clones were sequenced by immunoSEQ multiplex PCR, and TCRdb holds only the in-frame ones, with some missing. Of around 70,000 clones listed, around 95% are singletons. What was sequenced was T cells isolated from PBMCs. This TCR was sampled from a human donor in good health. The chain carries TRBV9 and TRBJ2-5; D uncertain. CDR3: CASSVLPHEKETQYF. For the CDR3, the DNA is TGTGCCAGCAGCGTTTTACCACACGAAAAGGAGACCCAGTACTTC.